This T cell receptor beta chain comes out of a study of T-cell reconstitution after alpha-beta-depleted transplantation in children. The CDR3 consists of 14 residues. Germline V lookup: CDR1 DFQATT, CDR2 SNEGSKA (reference sequence). V lost 1 base to trimming and J lost 9 bases, with 16 bases between them. Preparation of the TCRbeta library involved a method that used unique molecular identifiers. TCRdb re-derived calls from the PCR reads in MiXCR, one entry per CDR3 protein. The sample has about 110,000 distinct CDR3 sequences; around a tenth are singletons. This sequence was found in a boy between 2 and 15 years old with acute lymphoblastic leukemia, due to receive a stem cell transplant. The sequences come from PBMCs, collected before TCRalphabeta/CD19-depleted stem cell transplant. This sequence joins TRBV20-1 and TRBJ1-5, with D unclear. The CDR3 DNA is TGCAGTGCTAGAGTTGCCCAAGGGTCTGGGCCCCAGCATTTT. Protein sequence: CSARVAQGSGPQHF.